This T cell receptor (beta chain) was sequenced for a study of beta chain features in type 1 diabetes (dated by TCRdb to between 2017 and 2018). Turning to the overall study: Patients and healthy donors did not differ in mean age, gender distribution, total cell number or subset yield. In the study, TCRB repertoires of sorted circulating CD4+ T cell subsets from recently diagnosed type 1 diabetes patients were compared with those of matched healthy donors. A total of roughly 100 million sorted cells were examined across all samples, and the number of cells per subset was strongly correlated with RNA yield. Naive and central memory subsets were obtained from all 30 or so donors, but regulatory and stem cell-like memory subsets were isolated from only 8 patients and roughly 8 healthy donors. Study-wide conclusions, independent of this receptor: Type 1 diabetes patients showed a moderate but significant shortening of TCRB CDR3 length in all four CD4+ subsets. Shorter templates might be favored by PCR, yet because patient and control samples were amplified and corrected together, any such skew would affect both groups equally. Patients with type 1 diabetes made fewer insertions and deleted more nucleotides at VDJ recombination sites, implying thymic rearrangement abnormalities. Because small numbers of individuals were included in the HLA sub-analyses, any influence of HLA type on TCRB rearrangement was left unresolved. Because cDNA rather than genomic DNA was sequenced, highly expressing activated cells could have been over-represented, although no difference in activation and CD3 levels was found between groups. The naive, central memory and regulatory TCRB repertoires appeared to resemble one another more closely among patients than among healthy donors.

From each donor, a single peripheral blood sample of approximately 0.11 L on average was drawn into heparinised tubes. A BD FACSAria II and a panel including CD45RO, CCR7, CD25, CD127, CD95 and CD27 were used to sort naive, central memory, regulatory and stem cell-like memory CD4+ T cells. A purity above 98% was achieved for all sorted populations. Right away, PBMCs were isolated by Lymphoprep density gradient centrifugation and were stained directly, with no culture step. Samples were stained and sorted in pairs, with one healthy donor and one patient per experiment, so that batch effects were minimized. The CDR3 runs 16 residues from the cysteine to the phenylalanine. Here the CDR3 DNA is all that survives: 48 bases in frame from base 1. CDR1 is given as MNHEY and CDR2 as SVGAGI, both from the germline V gene. The junction shows trimming of 1 base on V and 6 bases on J, and the gene matches do not reach 9 bases of it.

The High Capacity cDNA Reverse Transcription Kit was used to reverse transcribe all of the isolated RNA, meaning that expressed TCRB transcripts were what got sequenced. Deep immunoSEQ sequencing was performed on naive, central memory and regulatory T cell samples, with an average of about 3.57 million total reads per sample. After sorted cells were lysed in RLT buffer, RNA was extracted with DNase-treated RNeasy Micro or Mini kits, with the choice depending on cell number. Each cell subset was processed on its own to prevent cross-contamination, while patient and healthy donor samples were processed together. The immunoSEQ multiplex PCR was used to amplify TCRB sequences from cDNA, generating 87-bp fragments that spanned the CDR3 region. Sequencing of the amplicons was performed on the Illumina HiSeq platform. The authors' pipeline ran thus. Synthetic template baselines were used to correct PCR bias computationally, reads within Hamming distance 2 were collapsed, and singletons that could not be merged were discarded. Reads were aligned against IMGT to assign V, D and J genes, CDR3 length and insertions or deletions at six rearrangement sites. Clonotype counts were normalized to sorted cell number within each subset before computing true diversity and Gini coefficients with the tcR R package. The overlap coefficient, calculated on TCRB nucleotide sequences, was used to measure repertoire sharing. In TCRdb, the immuneACCESS table is reduced to in-frame sequences with V and J assigned. These tables do not hold every clone; where another copy was compared, an unresolved V gene accounts for under half, and the others remain unexplained. The DNA gave D and trimming, while V, J and clone size come from that table. Across this sample there are about 150,000 clones, with over 8.5% seen only once. Roughly 2% of the sample comes from the top ten.

This clone was seen a few times. There is no known antigen for this receptor. No per-base quality is available; no much larger clone lies one base away. The rearrangement joined TRBV6-5 to TRBJ1-5, with TRBD1 identical over 7 junction bases. The TCR sequence derives from a young man in good health. The source material was central memory CD4+ T cells from blood. The DNA is as follows: TGTGCCAGCAGTTACTTGGCCTCAGCAGGGGGTCAGCCCCAGCATTTT. This encodes CASSYLASAGGQPQHF.